The following is a T cell receptor (beta chain) sequence with its context. Its cognate antigen is unknown. The TCRbeta library incorporated unique molecular identifiers. One entry per CDR3 protein, called by TCRdb with MiXCR from the PCR reads. The sample carries 750,000 to 950,000 distinct CDR3 sequences, around 17% recorded once. The record originates from a study of T-cell reconstitution after alpha-beta-depleted transplantation in children. Study conclusions and caveats: The main origin of T-cell counts and diversity one year after transplant was newly produced T cells. TCRbeta diversity was high at day 60 in some patients (a result of surviving recipient T cells and thymic progenitors).

Germline V gene sequence: CDR1 SGHRS, CDR2 YFSETQ. Trimming shortened V by 1 base and J by 8 bases, and 7 bases separated the two germline ends. There are 12 residues in the CDR3. The sequence derives from a male patient between 10 and 17 years old who had a stem cell transplant for acute lymphoblastic leukemia, so the T cells may come from the graft donor. This sequence joins TRBV5-1 and TRBJ2-1; no clear D gene. Material: PBMCs, mostly from graft donor cells, obtained 360 days after TCRalphabeta/CD19-depleted stem cell transplant. CDR3 coding DNA: TGCGCCAGCAGCTTGTGGGCCGATGAGCAGTTCTTC. Translation gives CASSLWADEQFF. The variable domain in full, with the rest retrieved from reference TRBV5-1 and TRBJ2-1, is KAGVTQTPRYLIKTRGQQVTLSCSPISGHRSVSWYQQTPGQGLQFLFEYFSETQRNKGNFPGRFSGRQFSNSRSEMNVSTLELGDSALYLCASSLWADEQFFGPGTRLTVL.